Following are 30 T cell receptor beta chains from one sample sequenced in a study of vaccination effects on CD4 cells after COVID-19. Their antigens are not known. Repertoires were generated with immunoSEQ multiplex PCR, while TCRdb's copy carries only in-frame clones and drops some. This table holds about 24,000 clones, 76% found once. With the ViraFEST assay, the study expanded antigen-specific CD4+ T cells using viral peptide pools, then sequenced them. Researchers isolated CD4+ T cells once around 11 days of culture had elapsed. Between March and December 2020, the person had a SARS-CoV-2 infection that PCR confirmed. The sequences come from CD4+ T cells from PBMCs cultured with SARS-CoV-2 spike peptides, collected before COVID-19 vaccination. These receptors all stem from a human donor who had a prior SARS-CoV-2 infection.

V usage is TRBV12-5 and J usage is TRBJ1-1, with D possibly matching TRBD1 (5 bases). V gave up 3 bases and J gave up 5 bases, with 7 bases separating them. Germline V CDR1 and CDR2: LGHNT, FRNRAP. The CDR3 runs to 12 residues. Here the CDR3 DNA reads TGTGCTAGTGGTTTTCAGGGAACTGAAGCTTTCTTT. This encodes CASGFQGTEAFF.

The genes are TRBV7-3 and TRBJ2-3; TRBD2 matches at 13 bases. Unmatched junction bases numbered 6, after V lost 5 bases and J lost 4 bases. Germline V gene lookup returns CDR1 SGHTA and CDR2 FQGTGA. The CDR3 length is 16 residues. CDR3 protein: CASSDGLAGVADTQYF. The CDR3 nucleotides are TGTGCCAGCAGCGACGGACTAGCGGGAGTCGCAGATACGCAGTATTTT. Full variable domain (rest looked up from reference TRBV7-3 and TRBJ2-3): GAGVSQTPSNKVTEKGKYVELRCDPISGHTALYWYRQSLGQGPEFLIYFQGTGAADDSGLPNDRFFAVRPEGSVSTLKIQRTERGDSAVYLCASSDGLAGVADTQYFGPGTRLTVL.

Concerning this clone itself: Germline and junction disagree at one end, which may indicate a read error. J is TRBJ2-1 and V is TRBV9; 7 bases are a match to TRBD2. CDR1 and CDR2 (germline): SGDLS, YYNGEE. The CDR3 runs 15 residues. The CDR3 region is CASTVGDYTYNEQFF. DNA of the CDR3: TGTGCCAGCACCGTAGGGGACTACACCTACAATGAGCAGTTCTTC.

The J gene is TRBJ2-6, the V gene TRBV18, with D maybe TRBD2 (6 bases). Germline V lookup: CDR1 KGHSH, CDR2 LQKENI. Trimming removed 3 bases at V and 0 bases at J, with 9 bases between. This CDR3 contains 16 residues. The CDR3 sequence: CASSPMGLSGANVLTF. The CDR3 DNA reads as TGTGCCAGCTCACCCATGGGACTCTCTGGGGCCAACGTCCTGACTTTC.

The chain links TRBV2 to TRBJ2-2; 12 bases line up with TRBD2. The germline V gene has CDR1 SNHLY and CDR2 FYNNEI. V lost 3 bases and J lost 6; bases outside the gene matches: 5. This CDR3 is built from 16 residues. The CDR3 sequence: CASSDLTSGSAGELFF. CDR3 DNA sequence: TGTGCCAGCAGTGACCTGACTAGCGGGAGCGCCGGGGAGCTGTTTTTT.

The chain joins TRBV7-9 to TRBJ1-5, with D possibly TRBD1 on 5 matching bases. The CDR3 loop spans 15 amino acids. CDR1 is SEHNR, CDR2 FQNEAQ, per germline (reference sequence). Between the trimmed V and J ends, which lost 5 bases and 4 bases, there was a span of 15 bases. The CDR3 spells CASSPGAVTNQPQHF. For the CDR3, the DNA is TGTGCCAGCAGCCCCGGGGCCGTAACTAATCAGCCCCAGCATTTT.

The V and J genes are TRBV6-1 and TRBJ1-2; D gene unclear. CDR3 length: 15 residues. The V gene's germline CDR1 is MNHNS and CDR2 SASEGT. With 1 base removed from V and 2 bases from J, the gap between germline ends came to 11 bases. The CDR3 region is CASSEVSFLNYGYTF. CDR3 DNA sequence: TGTGCCAGCAGTGAAGTCAGTTTTCTGAACTATGGCTACACCTTC.

The chain carries TRBV9 and TRBJ2-1; D perhaps matches TRBD1 (5 bases). V was pared by 4 bases and J by 12 bases, with 20 bases between. This CDR3 is 14 amino acids long. The germline V gene has CDR1 SGDLS and CDR2 YYNGEE. The CDR3 reads CASSPRGSFRGQFF. CDR3 DNA sequence: TGTGCCAGCAGCCCTAGGGGAAGTTTCCGAGGGCAGTTCTTC.

The V and J genes are TRBV12-5 and TRBJ2-3; D possibly corresponds to TRBD1 (6 bases). Germline V gene data show CDR1 as LGHNT and CDR2 as FRNRAP. V gave up 4 bases and J gave up 6 bases, with 17 bases separating them. This CDR3 has 15 residues. In DNA form, the CDR3 reads TGTGCTAGTGGTTGGCCCGGACAGCAGGGTGATACGCAGTATTTT. As protein: CASGWPGQQGDTQYF.

This chain joins TRBV24-1 and TRBJ2-1; TRBD2 matches at 8 bases. Germline V gene data show CDR1 as KGHDR and CDR2 as SFDVKD. There are 13 residues in the CDR3. V gave up 6 bases and J gave up 8 bases; unmatched junction bases: 5. The CDR3 is CATSQAGVDEQFF. The CDR3 DNA reads TGTGCCACCAGTCAAGCGGGGGTGGATGAGCAGTTCTTC.

This chain connects TRBV2 to TRBJ2-3; perhaps TRBD2 as D (5 bases). The germline V gene has CDR1 SNHLY and CDR2 FYNNEI. The CDR3 spans 13 residues. Trimming shortened V by 1 base and J by 6 bases, and 8 bases separated the two germline ends. CDR3 region: CASSEESGDTQYF. CDR3 DNA: TGTGCCAGCAGTGAAGAGTCGGGGGATACGCAGTATTTT.

This chain links TRBV7-2 with TRBJ2-1; D is undetermined. V was shortened by 5 bases and J by 12 bases, with 20 bases between the two germline ends. Germline assignment: CDR1 SGHTA and CDR2 FQGNSA. This CDR3 contains 14 residues. Here the CDR3 reads CASSTRPGSTRQFF. In nucleotides, the CDR3 is TGTGCCAGCAGCACCCGACCAGGAAGTACCAGGCAGTTCTTC.

This chain uses TRBV10-3 with TRBJ2-3; TRBD2 matches at 14 bases. V lost 11 bases, J lost 4 bases, and 8 bases stayed unmatched. The V gene's germline CDR1 is ENHRY and CDR2 SYGVKD. The CDR3 is 15 residues long. The CDR3 DNA sequence: TGTGCCGCGGGGACTAGCGGGAGTTCGGCAGATACGCAGTATTTT. Protein sequence: CAAGTSGSSADTQYF.

This rearrangement joins TRBV30 to TRBJ2-3; D possibly uses TRBD1 or TRBD2 (5 bases each). Germline values: CDR1 GTSNPN, CDR2 SVGIG (reference sequence). Between the trimmed V and J ends, which lost 0 bases and 1 base, there was a span of 11 bases. The CDR3 is 15 amino acids. CDR3 bases: TGTGCCTGGAGTGTACTTGGGACGGGCACAGATACGCAGTATTTT. This encodes CAWSVLGTGTDTQYF.

Only a few counts were recorded for this clone. The chain employs TRBV10-3 and TRBJ2-1; the D is unclear. CDR3 length: 12 amino acids. V was clipped by 3 bases and J by 8 bases, with 8 bases between them. Germline CDR1 is ENHRY and CDR2 is SYGVKD. In DNA form, the CDR3 reads TGTGCCATCAGTGACCGGTCGGATGAGCAGTTCTTC. Translating it yields CAISDRSDEQFF.

This clone was detected a few times. The rearrangement uses TRBV7-9 and TRBJ2-7, with 8 bases aligning to TRBD1. Unmatched junction bases numbered 7, after V lost 3 bases and J lost 6 bases. Per the germline V gene, CDR1 is SEHNR and CDR2 is FQNEAQ (reference sequence). This CDR3 region has 14 residues. CDR3 sequence reads: CASSLLGQDLEQYF. The CDR3 DNA sequence: TGTGCCAGCAGCTTGTTGGGACAGGATCTCGAGCAGTACTTC.

This clone has a handful of counts. The chain employs TRBV29-1 and TRBJ2-7; perhaps TRBD2 as D (6 bases). Trimming took 4 bases from V and 3 from J, leaving 13 bases between them. This CDR3 contains 13 residues. In germline, CDR1 is SQVTM, CDR2 ANQGSEA. CDR3 in amino acids: CSVGGAGRYEQYF. DNA for the CDR3: TGCAGCGTTGGCGGGGCAGGCCGCTACGAGCAGTACTTC.

There are a few counts of this clone. The V and J genes are TRBV30 and TRBJ2-3; tentatively, D is TRBD2 (6 bases). V was clipped by 0 bases and J by 2 bases, with 6 bases between them. CDR1 is GTSNPN, CDR2 SVGIG, per germline (reference sequence). CDR3 length equals 13 residues. As DNA, the CDR3 is TGTGCCTGGAGTGTACTAGCCACAGATACGCAGTATTTT. The encoded protein is CAWSVLATDTQYF.

This rearrangement joins TRBV11-2 to TRBJ1-1, with 9 nucleotides matching TRBD1. J lost 5 bases, V lost 4 bases, and 8 bases had no gene match. Germline values: CDR1 SGHAT, CDR2 FQNNGV. The CDR3 loop spans 15 amino acids. CDR3: CASSSSDRGWTEAFF. CDR3 DNA sequence: TGTGCCAGCAGCTCAAGCGACAGGGGGTGGACTGAAGCTTTCTTT.

This clone was observed a handful of times. Written as DNA, the CDR3 is TGCAGCGTCACACCGGGAGGGTTTGCTGAAGCTTTCTTT. Protein product: CSVTPGGFAEAFF. The chain joins TRBV29-1 to TRBJ1-1, with D hard to call. V was clipped by 6 bases and J by 6 bases, with 17 bases between them. Per germline, CDR1 SQVTM and CDR2 ANQGSEA. The CDR3 has 13 amino acids.

V usage is TRBV13 and J usage is TRBJ2-5; 11 bases fit TRBD2. CDR1 and CDR2 from the germline V gene are PRHDT and FYEKMQ (reference sequence). The CDR3 has 18 amino acids. The J segment lost 4 bases and the V segment lost 5 bases, leaving 15 bases of the junction unmatched. CDR3 amino acids: CASSPKGDSGGAGETQYF. In DNA, the CDR3 is TGTGCCAGCAGCCCGAAGGGGGATAGCGGGGGGGCTGGAGAGACCCAGTACTTC.

This clone was detected a few times. V is TRBV2 and J is TRBJ1-2; no clear D. This CDR3 has 13 amino acids. Trimming took off 7 bases at V and 0 bases at J, with 9 bases between the two ends. The germline V gene encodes CDR1 SNHLY and CDR2 FYNNEI. CDR3 bases: TGTGCCAGCAAGACCTCAGCTAACTATGGCTACACCTTC. It codes for CASKTSANYGYTF.

This clone was observed a handful of times. The chain uses TRBV9 and TRBJ2-1; the D is unclear. This CDR3 spans 15 amino acids. V lost 0 bases and J 3 bases, leaving 10 bases between the germline ends. The germline gives CDR1 SGDLS, CDR2 YYNGEE. The CDR3 region is CASSVGSRNYNEQFF. The CDR3, as DNA: TGTGCCAGCAGCGTAGGAAGTAGAAACTACAATGAGCAGTTCTTC.

The chain joins TRBV5-4 to TRBJ2-3, with 7 bases matching TRBD2. Trimming removed 1 base from V and 3 bases from J; junction bases left unmatched: 5. The CDR3 runs 15 residues. Germline CDR1 is SGHNT and CDR2 is YYREEE (reference sequence). CDR3 region: CASSLSGAGTDTQYF. Written as DNA, the CDR3 is TGTGCCAGCAGCTTGAGCGGGGCAGGAACAGATACGCAGTATTTT. Full variable domain (rest looked up from reference TRBV5-4 and TRBJ2-3): ETGVTQSPTHLIKTRGQQVTLRCSSQSGHNTVSWYQQALGQGPQFIFQYYREEENGRGNFPPRFSGLQFPNYSSELNVNALELDDSALYLCASSLSGAGTDTQYFGPGTRLTVL.

The chain joins TRBV5-4 to TRBJ2-7; D is perhaps TRBD1 or TRBD2 (5 bases each). The germline gives CDR1 SGHNT, CDR2 YYREEE (reference sequence). V lost 0 bases and J 7 bases, leaving 14 bases between the germline ends. This CDR3 comprises 14 residues. The CDR3 sequence: CASSLGGSREEQYF. CDR3 DNA sequence: TGTGCCAGCAGCTTGGGGGGGAGTCGAGAGGAGCAGTACTTC.

The CDR3 nucleotides are TGTGCCATCAGTTCGTCGGGGCGGGAGGGCGTTTACAATGAGCAGTTCTTC. It yields the protein CAISSSGREGVYNEQFF. The chain joins TRBV10-3 to TRBJ2-1, with 9 bases fitting TRBD2. The length of the CDR3 is 17 residues. CDR1 ENHRY and CDR2 SYGVKD come from the germline V gene. With 5 bases clipped from V and 4 bases from J, the junction kept 12 bases outside the gene matches.

This chain links TRBV6-2 or TRBV6-3 with TRBJ2-2, with TRBD1 matching over 7 bases. In germline, CDR1 is MNHEY, CDR2 SVGEGT. The CDR3 is 15 amino acids. Germline trimming cut 5 bases from V and 6 bases from J; bases unmatched to any gene: 9. CDR3 sequence reads: CASSQILQGPGELFF. In DNA, the CDR3 is TGTGCCAGCAGTCAAATCCTACAGGGGCCCGGGGAGCTGTTTTTT.

The rearrangement joins TRBV2 to TRBJ1-2, with D hard to call. This CDR3 spans 14 amino acids. V was clipped by 1 base and J by 1 base, with 7 bases between them. The germline V gene encodes CDR1 SNHLY and CDR2 FYNNEI. CDR3 amino acids: CASSEVPLNYGYTF. For the CDR3, the DNA is TGTGCCAGCAGTGAAGTACCCCTTAACTATGGCTACACCTTC.

This clone was detected ten times or more. The rearrangement joins TRBV2 to TRBJ2-1; TRBD1 might be the D (5 bases). CDR1 SNHLY and CDR2 FYNNEI come from the germline V gene. CDR3 size: 13 residues. CDR3 bases: TGTGCGGCTGCAGGGTCCCCTAACAATGAGCAGTTCTTC. Residues: CAAAGSPNNEQFF. Looking up the rest from reference TRBV2 and TRBJ2-1 gives the full variable domain: EPEVTQTPSHQVTQMGQEVILRCVPISNHLYFYWYRQILGQKVEFLVSFYNNEISEKSEIFDDQFSVERPDGSNFTLKIRSTKLEDSAMYFCAAAGSPNNEQFFGPGTRLTVL.

V is TRBV10-2 and J is TRBJ1-3, with unresolved D. From germline, CDR1 is WSHSY and CDR2 SAAADI. The CDR3 runs 13 residues. V dropped 0 bases and J dropped 7 bases, with 7 bases sitting between them. The CDR3 bases are TGCGCCAGCAGTGAGTCTAGAGGCAACACCATATATTTT. It translates to CASSESRGNTIYF.